This TCR beta chain was documented in a study of T-cell memory formation after mild COVID-19. About the research overall: Largely donor-specific TCR clusters were found. Regarding the study as a whole: Day 15 to 85 contracting clones showed balanced CD4/CD8; later expanders leaned CD4+.

This clonotype was counted a few times. Its antigen remains unidentified. The TCR alpha and TCR beta cDNA libraries, bearing sample barcodes and UMIs, were generated by 5'RACE using constant-segment primers. TCRdb independently ran MiXCR on the 5' RACE reads; one entry per CDR3 protein. The sample holds more than 100,000 distinct CDR3 sequences, 5% to 6.5% seen once. Germline CDR1 is LGHDT and CDR2 is YNNKEL (reference sequence). This CDR3 is 15 amino acids long. V gave up 8 bases and J gave up 0 bases, with 16 bases separating them. The chain is built from TRBV3-1 and TRBJ1-2; a weak D match, TRBD1 (5 bases). The source material was PBMCs or a T cell subset sorted from them (not recorded which). The receptor's source is an adult woman who had mild COVID-19 (a few samples of this study predate the infection). Cell type and time point are not known. CDR3 loop: CASSLSAGTNYGYTF. CDR3 sequence (DNA): TGTGCCAGCTCCCTTTCCGCAGGGACTAACTATGGCTACACCTTC.